Below are 23 T cell receptor beta chains sequenced from a single sample in a study of metastatic and nonmetastatic thyroid tumors. TCRdb re-called the PCR reads via MiXCR. The sample lists roughly 7,000 clones; more than 2.5% were seen once. No treatment had been given to any patient before thyroid surgery. The sample taken for sequencing was tumor tissue. The receptor source for this set is a female donor with papillary thyroid cancer or a benign thyroid nodule (not recorded which). Some clones in this sample may be carry-over from other donors' samples.

This clone is medium-sized by share. Different DNA sequences within this sample yield the same CDR3. The V gene is TRBV27, the J gene TRBJ1-2; D perhaps matches TRBD1 (5 bases). Trimming pared 3 bases from V and 8 bases from J, leaving 13 bases between. This CDR3 is built from 13 residues. CDR1 and CDR2 (germline): MNHEY, SMNVEV (reference sequence). CDR3 coding DNA: TGTGCCAGCAGTTTCCCGCAGGGTCGAGGCTACACCTTC. This codes for CASSFPQGRGYTF.

This clone rates as medium-sized. The DNA of the CDR3 is TGCGCCAGCAGCCAAGACGGGAGGGACCAAGAGACCCAGTACTTC. Protein product: CASSQDGRDQETQYF. The chain employs TRBV4-1 and TRBJ2-5; TRBD2 agrees at 8 bases. V gave up 0 bases and J gave up 0 bases; unmatched junction bases: 0. There are 15 residues in the CDR3. Germline V gene sequence: CDR1 MGHRA, CDR2 YSYEKL.

This clone was counted many times. This chain connects TRBV2 to TRBJ1-5; D call uncertain. The CDR3 loop spans 13 amino acids. V was shortened by 8 bases and J by 7 bases, with 15 bases between the two germline ends. Per germline, CDR1 SNHLY and CDR2 FYNNEI. DNA of the CDR3: TGTGCCAGCGGAGAAAGGGCTCGGCAGCCCCAGCATTTT. Translated: CASGERARQPQHF.

There are many counts of this clone. The J gene is TRBJ2-5, the V gene TRBV20-1; 13 positions match TRBD2. The CDR3 is made up of 14 amino acids. Germline CDR1 and CDR2: DFQATT and SNEGSKA (reference sequence). The V segment lost 3 bases and the J segment 2 bases; nucleotides outside the gene matches: 0. The CDR3 spells CSARTSGGQETQYF. The CDR3 DNA reads as TGCAGTGCTAGGACTAGCGGGGGGCAAGAGACCCAGTACTTC.

This clone was observed many times. The chain has TRBV10-1 and TRBJ2-2; a possible D gene is TRBD1 (7 bases). The CDR3 length is 15 residues. Deletions cut 6 bases from V and 4 bases from J, with 15 bases between. In germline, CDR1 is WNHNN, CDR2 SYGVQD (reference sequence). CDR3 region: CASREDQGGTGELFF. The CDR3 nucleotides are TGCGCCAGCAGGGAGGACCAGGGGGGCACCGGGGAGCTGTTTTTT.

This clone is medium-sized within its sample. The chain combines TRBV20-1 with TRBJ2-5; D not resolved. Germline V gives CDR1 DFQATT, CDR2 SNEGSKA (reference sequence). V lost 6 bases, J lost 5 bases, and 10 bases lay in between. The CDR3 runs 11 residues. The CDR3 sequence: CSALKQETQYF. Here the CDR3 DNA reads TGCAGTGCCTTGAAGCAGGAGACCCAGTACTTC.

Regarding this clone: A much larger clone differs from this one at a single base, so this may be a read error. The same CDR3 is also encoded by other DNA sequences in this sample. The chain couples TRBV3-1 to TRBJ2-7, with 8 bases fitting TRBD2. CDR1 is LGHDT and CDR2 is YNNKEL in the germline V gene (reference sequence). Trimming at V came to 0 bases and at J to 4 bases, leaving 8 bases not matched to a gene. This CDR3 is 16 amino acids long. The CDR3 nucleotides read TGTGCCAGCAGCCAAGAAGGCGGACTAGCAGTTTACGAGCAGTACTTC. Protein sequence: CASSQEGGLAVYEQYF.

This clone was seen at least ten times. The conserved closing phenylalanine or tryptophan is absent in this CDR3, likely reflecting a read error. CDR3 region: CASRASRGWTEAFC. In DNA form, the CDR3 reads TGTGCCAGCAGAGCCAGCAGGGGATGGACTGAAGCTTTCTGT. The chain couples TRBV2 to TRBJ1-1; D may be TRBD1 (6 bases). From germline, CDR1 is SNHLY and CDR2 FYNNEI. The CDR3 has 14 amino acids. The ends were cut back, 6 bases at V and 5 bases at J, with 16 bases in the middle.

Many counts were recorded for this clone. The V and J genes are TRBV5-5 and TRBJ1-5; D call uncertain. The germline V and J ends were trimmed by 4 bases and 4 bases, with 9 bases remaining between them. The CDR3 length is 13 residues. Germline V CDR1 and CDR2: SGHKS, YYEKEE (reference sequence). The CDR3 DNA is TGTGCCAGCAGCAAATCACCTAATCAGCCCCAGCATTTT. Encoded protein: CASSKSPNQPQHF.

This clone ranks as medium-sized. V usage is TRBV5-1 and J usage is TRBJ2-3, with a possible D match to TRBD2 (5 bases). This CDR3 contains 14 residues. CDR1 is SGHRS, CDR2 YFSETQ, per germline. V was pared by 1 base and J by 4 bases, with 10 bases between. The CDR3 reads CASSLRGLADTQYF. CDR3 DNA: TGCGCCAGCAGCTTGAGAGGGTTGGCAGATACGCAGTATTTT. Full variable domain (rest looked up from reference TRBV5-1 and TRBJ2-3): KAGVTQTPRYLIKTRGQQVTLSCSPISGHRSVSWYQQTPGQGLQFLFEYFSETQRNKGNFPGRFSGRQFSNSRSEMNVSTLELGDSALYLCASSLRGLADTQYFGPGTRLTVL.

This clone is categorized as medium-sized. This sequence joins TRBV20-1 and TRBJ1-1, with a tentative D call TRBD1 (5 bases). The CDR3 spans 14 residues. Looked up from germline, CDR1 is DFQATT and CDR2 is SNEGSKA (reference sequence). V lost 6 bases and J lost 5, with 19 bases in between. The CDR3 is CSASRDGGGTEAFF. CDR3 bases: TGCAGTGCCAGTCGGGACGGGGGAGGGACTGAAGCTTTCTTT.

This clone was seen many times. The V and J genes are TRBV6-1 and TRBJ1-2, with 9 bases fitting TRBD1. Looked up from germline, CDR1 is MNHNS and CDR2 is SASEGT. The length of the CDR3 is 17 residues. V lost 5 bases to trimming and J lost 8 bases; unmatched junction nucleotides: 18. CDR3 nucleotides: TGTGCCAGCAGTACCCGAAATGTCCGGGACAGGGCTCACGGCTACACCTTC. Its protein is CASSTRNVRDRAHGYTF.

In this sample, this clone turned up many times. The rearrangement links TRBV29-1 to TRBJ2-1; D possibly uses TRBD1 or TRBD2 (7 bases each). Trimming took off 6 bases at V and 1 base at J, with 13 bases between the two ends. This CDR3 comprises 14 residues. In germline, CDR1 is SQVTM, CDR2 ANQGSEA. Written as DNA, the CDR3 is TGCAGCGTGGGTCAGGGGGGGTCCTACAATGAGCAGTTCTTC. Translated, it gives CSVGQGGSYNEQFF.

Concerning this clone: This may stem from a read error, because a much larger clone lies one nucleotide away. The genes are TRBV7-9 and TRBJ1-1, with D perhaps TRBD1 (5 bases). CDR1 is SEHNR and CDR2 is FQNEAQ in the germline V gene (reference sequence). The CDR3 totals 15 residues. CDR3 region: CASSLPTDRNTEASF. The DNA for the CDR3 is TGTGCCAGCAGCCTCCCGACAGATAGGAACACTGAAGCTTCCTTT.

This clone was detected many times. This chain uses TRBV10-3 with TRBJ1-1; TRBD1 might be the D (5 bases). Germline V gene sequence: CDR1 ENHRY, CDR2 SYGVKD. V lost 3 bases, J lost 1 base, and 9 bases lay in between. The CDR3 has 14 residues. CDR3 DNA sequence: TGTGCCATCAGTGAATCACAGGAGAACACTGAAGCTTTCTTT. Translated, it gives CAISESQENTEAFF.

This clone was found many times. The chain carries TRBV3-1 and TRBJ2-7; 10 nucleotides align to TRBD2. Germline CDR1 reads LGHDT; CDR2 reads YNNKEL (reference sequence). The CDR3 totals 15 residues. With V trimmed by 3 bases and J by 7 bases, 9 bases remained unmatched. CDR3 DNA sequence: TGTGCCAGCAGCCACGGACTAGCGGCCTCGAGGGAGCAGTACTTC. The encoded protein is CASSHGLAASREQYF.

This clone was observed at least ten times. V gene TRBV25-1 combines with J gene TRBJ2-3, with D possibly matching TRBD2 (5 bases). Trimming shortened V by 3 bases and J by 0 bases, and 10 bases separated the two germline ends. The CDR3 covers 15 residues. The germline CDR1 and CDR2 sequences are MGHDK and SYGVNS. The CDR3 spells CASSDVRVSTDTQYF. The CDR3 region has the DNA TGTGCCAGCAGTGATGTGCGGGTGAGCACAGATACGCAGTATTTT.

This clone is categorized as medium-sized. J is TRBJ2-7 and V is TRBV28; D is perhaps TRBD1 or TRBD2 (6 bases each). The germline gives CDR1 MDHEN, CDR2 SYDVKM. The V end was cut by 10 bases, the J end by 6 bases, with 22 bases between. The CDR3 has 14 amino acids. CDR3 loop: CATRGQGHVSEQYF. CDR3 bases: TGTGCCACCCGGGGGCAGGGCCATGTGAGCGAGCAGTACTTC. The variable domain in full, with the rest retrieved from reference TRBV28 and TRBJ2-7, is DVKVTQSSRYLVKRTGEKVFLECVQDMDHENMFWYRQDPGLGLRLIYFSYDVKMKEKGDIPEGYSVSREKKERFSLILESASTNQTSMYLCATRGQGHVSEQYFGPGTRLTVT.

This clone was observed at least ten times. The chain carries TRBV10-3 and TRBJ2-2; a possible D gene is TRBD1 (6 bases). Per germline, CDR1 ENHRY and CDR2 SYGVKD. The V and J ends lost 2 bases and 1 base respectively, with 8 bases between them. This CDR3 spans 15 amino acids. CDR3 nucleotides: TGTGCCATCAGTGAGGCGACAGGGAACACCGGGGAGCTGTTTTTT. This translates into CAISEATGNTGELFF.

This clone was recorded many times. The rearrangement joins TRBV4-1 to TRBJ2-3; TRBD2 agrees at 9 bases. The germline V gene encodes CDR1 MGHRA and CDR2 YSYEKL. This CDR3 has 15 residues. The ends lost 4 bases at V and 3 bases at J; junction bases unmatched: 5. This chain's CDR3 is CASSRTSVRTDTQYF. The CDR3 DNA reads TGCGCCAGCAGCCGGACTAGCGTTCGTACAGATACGCAGTATTTT.

By proportion, this clone is medium-sized. This chain links TRBV5-1 with TRBJ1-1, with 8 bases aligning to TRBD1. Trimming took 4 bases from V and 4 from J; bases not matched to a gene: 6. Germline assignment: CDR1 SGHRS and CDR2 YFSETQ. This CDR3 is built from 14 residues. The CDR3 here is CASSGQGGGTEAFF. The CDR3, as DNA: TGCGCCAGCAGCGGACAGGGTGGCGGCACTGAAGCTTTCTTT.

This clone qualifies as medium-sized. V gene TRBV19 combines with J gene TRBJ1-6; D unclear. Germline V gene lookup returns CDR1 LNHDA and CDR2 SQIVND (reference sequence). The CDR3 extends over 16 amino acids. V shed 3 bases and J shed 7 bases, with 16 bases lying between them. Here the CDR3 reads CASSIPGRGRNSPLHF. CDR3 bases: TGTGCCAGTAGTATCCCGGGCAGAGGGAGGAATTCACCCCTCCACTTT.

This clone is medium-sized in the sample. J is TRBJ2-7 and V is TRBV7-2; 16 nucleotides line up with TRBD2. Germline assignment: CDR1 SGHTA and CDR2 FQGNSA. The V and J ends lost 4 bases and 7 bases, in that order; junction bases with no gene match: 13. CDR3 length equals 18 residues. The CDR3 nucleotides read TGTGCCAGCAGCTCGAGGGGGACTAGCGGGAGGGCCGGTGGGGAGCAGTACTTC. The encoded protein is CASSSRGTSGRAGGEQYF. The full variable domain, in which reference TRBV7-2 and TRBJ2-7 provide the parts outside the CDR3, is GAGVSQSPSNKVTEKGKDVELRCDPISGHTALYWYRQSLGQGLEFLIYFQGNSAPDKSGLPSDRFSAERTGGSVSTLTIQRTQQEDSAVYLCASSSRGTSGRAGGEQYFGPGTRLTVT.